The source of this T cell receptor (beta chain) is a study of T cell clonality in common variable immunodeficiency. General study points: TCRbeta clonality was increased in CVID versus healthy controls. Shared TCRbeta clones were fewer between CVID subjects than controls. Patient heterogeneity in the CVID cohort limited correlations between repertoire features and clinical complications.

Here immunoSEQ multiplex PCR was the method, and the copy in TCRdb shows in-frame clones only, minus some. Altogether around 39,000 clones were found in the sample, and no singletons occur. This clone was recorded at least ten times. What it recognizes is unknown. The read finishes 3 residues shy of the CDR3 end, and the germline J gene is used to complete it. Most patients and controls had Caucasian heritage. The CDR3 totals 14 residues. V lost 2 bases to trimming and J lost 9 bases; unmatched junction nucleotides: 4. Germline lookup yields CDR1 MNHNS and CDR2 SASEGT. This receptor was identified in a person aged 18-70 years in good health. Sequencing was done on a sample of peripheral blood mononuclear cells. The chain carries TRBV6-1 and TRBJ2-1; TRBD1 matches 10 bases. The DNA read from the CDR3 is TGTGCCAGCAGTGAACTCGGACAGGGGGGTGAG. This gives the protein CASSELGQGGE. The entire CDR3 protein reads CASSELGQGGEQFF.